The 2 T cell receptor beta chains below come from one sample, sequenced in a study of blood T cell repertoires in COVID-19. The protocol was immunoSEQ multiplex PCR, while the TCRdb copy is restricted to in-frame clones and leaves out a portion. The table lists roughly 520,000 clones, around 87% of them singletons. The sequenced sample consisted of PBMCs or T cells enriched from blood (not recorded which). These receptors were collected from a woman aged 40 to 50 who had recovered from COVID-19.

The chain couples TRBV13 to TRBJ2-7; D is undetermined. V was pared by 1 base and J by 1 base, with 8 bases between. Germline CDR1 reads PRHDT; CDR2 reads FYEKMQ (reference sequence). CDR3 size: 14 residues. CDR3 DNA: TGTGCCAGCAGCTTAGCAAGCCAATCCTACGAGCAGTACTTC. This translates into CASSLASQSYEQYF.

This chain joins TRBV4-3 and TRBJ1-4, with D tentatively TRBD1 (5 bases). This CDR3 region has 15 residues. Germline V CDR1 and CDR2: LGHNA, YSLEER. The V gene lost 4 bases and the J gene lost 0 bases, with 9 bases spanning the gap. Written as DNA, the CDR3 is TGCGCCAGCAGCCGAGACAGTGCAACTAATGAAAAACTGTTTTTT. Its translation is CASSRDSATNEKLFF.